This TCR beta chain was identified in a study of T cell changes during pregnancy in multiple sclerosis. Repertoires were generated with immunoSEQ multiplex PCR, while TCRdb's copy carries only in-frame clones and drops some. Of roughly 100,000 clones detected, roughly 91% appear once; the ten largest clones hold about 1.7%. CDR1 is SGHVS and CDR2 is FQNEAQ in the germline V gene. This CDR3 is built from 14 residues. Trimming left V 4 bases short and J 5 bases short, with 12 bases between. The source of this sequence is a female donor in good health, enrolled as a control in a pregnancy study. The chain employs TRBV7-8 and TRBJ1-5; D uncertain. The source material was peripheral blood, sampled after pregnancy. The CDR3 loop reads CASSSSGIHQPQHF. CDR3 DNA sequence: TGTGCCAGCAGCTCGTCGGGGATCCATCAGCCCCAGCATTTT.